Each of the 13 T cell receptor beta chains below was sequenced from the same sample in a study of blood T cell repertoires in COVID-19 (dated by TCRdb to 2019 to 2021). Libraries were built with the immunoSEQ multiplex PCR assay. What TCRdb holds here is the immuneACCESS table cut down to in-frame rearrangements. Part of the clones is not present; checked against another copy, under half of the missing clones reflect an unresolved V gene, and the others are unexplained. Counted in this sample were 150,000 or so clones; 78% of them appeared once. The ten biggest clones cover 1.5% to 2% of the sample. Sequenced sample: peripheral blood. The receptors derive from an elderly man with acute or convalescent COVID-19.

This chain links TRBV6-5 with TRBJ1-1; 7 bases align to TRBD1. CDR3 size: 16 residues. Germline CDR1 MNHEY, CDR2 SVGAGI. The junction had 8 bases not matched to a gene; V was cut back by 1 base and J by 3 bases. CDR3: CASSYFQGGRHTEAFF. In nucleotides, the CDR3 is TGTGCCAGCAGTTACTTCCAGGGGGGTAGGCACACTGAAGCTTTCTTT.

The chain combines TRBV5-1 with TRBJ2-1; D is unclear. V lost 3 bases, J lost 9 bases, and 19 bases lay in between. Looked up from germline, CDR1 is SGHRS and CDR2 is YFSETQ. This CDR3 has 15 residues. This CDR3 is CASSSDMVPLGEQFF. The CDR3 region has the DNA TGCGCCAGCAGCTCTGATATGGTCCCCCTCGGTGAGCAGTTCTTC.

Comment on this clone: This sample also contains other DNA sequences that code for the same CDR3. The genes are TRBV5-1 and TRBJ1-5, with D possibly TRBD1 on 5 matching bases. V shed 4 bases and J shed 0 bases, with 11 bases lying between them. This CDR3 contains 15 residues. Looked up from germline, CDR1 is SGHRS and CDR2 is YFSETQ. The CDR3 sequence is CASSLEGYSNQPQHF. The CDR3 coding sequence is TGCGCCAGCAGCCTGGAGGGGTATAGCAATCAGCCCCAGCATTTT.

This chain links TRBV10-1 with TRBJ2-3, with 8 bases identical to TRBD1. Germline-derived CDR1 and CDR2 are WNHNN and SYGVQD (reference sequence). V gave up 4 bases and J gave up 4 bases; unmatched junction bases: 19. There are 19 residues in the CDR3. The CDR3 sequence: CASSASSIIPGGSSDTQYF. The CDR3 coding sequence is TGCGCCAGCAGTGCCAGCAGTATTATTCCAGGGGGCTCTTCAGATACGCAGTATTTT.

The V call is TRBV6-5, the J call TRBJ2-7, with TRBD1 as a possible D gene (5 bases). Per germline, CDR1 MNHEY and CDR2 SVGAGI. CDR3 length: 14 amino acids. V was cut by 5 bases and J by 7 bases, with 18 bases left in between. This CDR3 reads CASSTEDSLREQYF. The CDR3 nucleotides are TGTGCCAGCAGTACCGAAGACAGCCTTCGGGAGCAGTACTTC.

This chain links TRBV6-5 with TRBJ2-7; 7 bases are a match to TRBD2. This CDR3 spans 12 amino acids. CDR1 and CDR2 from the germline V gene are MNHEY and SVGAGI. V dropped 6 bases and J dropped 10; count of bases not matched to a gene: 9. CDR3 sequence reads: CASRYLRGRQYF. For the CDR3, the DNA is TGTGCCAGCAGGTACCTGCGGGGGAGACAGTACTTC.

The chain combines TRBV27 with TRBJ1-2; TRBD1 agrees at 8 bases. V shed 4 bases, J shed 4 bases, and the junction held 2 bases outside the gene matches. Germline-derived CDR1 and CDR2 are MNHEY and SMNVEV (reference sequence). The CDR3 runs 13 residues. Written as DNA, the CDR3 is TGTGCCAGCAGTTACACAGGGGGCTATGGCTACACCTTC. It specifies CASSYTGGYGYTF.

This chain connects TRBV11-2 to TRBJ1-2; TRBD1 matches 12 bases. Germline CDR1 and CDR2: SGHAT and FQNNGV. V trimming: 3 bases; J trimming: 8 bases; junction bases outside the gene matches: 4. CDR3 length: 14 residues. Here the CDR3 DNA reads TGTGCCAGCAGCTTGGGACAGGGGGCGCGCGGCTACACCTTC. This sequence encodes CASSLGQGARGYTF. Supplemented by reference TRBV11-2 and TRBJ1-2, the full variable domain reads EAGVAQSPRYKIIEKRQSVAFWCNPISGHATLYWYQQILGQGPKLLIQFQNNGVVDDSQLPKDRFSAERLKGVDSTLKIQPAKLEDSAVYLCASSLGQGARGYTFGSGTRLTVV.

The DNA of the CDR3 is TGTGCCAGCAGCTTAAGGACAGGGGTGAGCACAGATACGCAGTATTTT. Translated: CASSLRTGVSTDTQYF. The chain employs TRBV7-6 and TRBJ2-3; TRBD1 matches at 9 bases. There are 16 residues in the CDR3. J was trimmed by 0 bases and V by 2 bases; bases with no gene match: 3. CDR1 SGHVS and CDR2 FNYEAQ come from the germline V gene.

This chain connects TRBV24-1 to TRBJ2-5, with D unclear. CDR1 is KGHDR, CDR2 SFDVKD, per germline. This CDR3 is built from 11 residues. V gave up 7 bases and J gave up 5 bases, with 7 bases separating them. The CDR3 DNA reads TGTGCCACCAGATCGTCGGAGACCCAGTACTTC. It specifies CATRSSETQYF.

The chain combines TRBV11-3 with TRBJ2-3; a weak D match, TRBD2 (6 bases). V lost 0 bases and J lost 2, with 18 bases in between. The CDR3 is made up of 18 amino acids. Germline-derived CDR1 and CDR2 are SGHNT and YENEEA. Written as DNA, the CDR3 is TGTGCCAGCAGCTTAGAGGGAGGTGCAGGAGGATCCACAGATACGCAGTATTTT. It codes for CASSLEGGAGGSTDTQYF.

This clone turned up a few times. The same CDR3 arises from other DNA sequences in this sample as well. The rearrangement uses TRBV11-1 and TRBJ1-1; D perhaps matches TRBD1 (5 bases). CDR3 length: 13 amino acids. CDR1 and CDR2 from the germline V gene are SGHAT and FQDESV (reference sequence). The V and J ends lost 3 bases and 3 bases respectively, with 8 bases between them. The CDR3 DNA follows: TGTGCCAGCAGCTTCAAAGGGGACACTGAAGCTTTCTTT. The encoded protein is CASSFKGDTEAFF.

The CDR3 nucleotides are TGTGCCACCAGCTGGGGGACAGGTTTTGGGGATACGCAGTATTTT. It specifies CATSWGTGFGDTQYF. The rearrangement joins TRBV15 to TRBJ2-3; 8 bases are a match to TRBD1. V was pared by 5 bases and J by 6 bases, with 10 bases of the junction left unmatched. Germline V gene data show CDR1 as LNHNV and CDR2 as YYDKDF (reference sequence). CDR3 length: 15 amino acids.